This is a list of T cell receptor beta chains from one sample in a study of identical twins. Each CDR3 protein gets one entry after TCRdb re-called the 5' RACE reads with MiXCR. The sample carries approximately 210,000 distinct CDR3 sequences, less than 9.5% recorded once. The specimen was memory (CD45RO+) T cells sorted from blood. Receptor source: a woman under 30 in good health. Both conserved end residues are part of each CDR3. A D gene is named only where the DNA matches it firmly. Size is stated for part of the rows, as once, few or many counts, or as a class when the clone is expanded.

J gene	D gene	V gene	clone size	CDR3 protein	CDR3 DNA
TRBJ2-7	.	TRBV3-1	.	CANIPFCEQYF	TGTGCCAACATCCCGTTCTGCGAGCAGTACTTC
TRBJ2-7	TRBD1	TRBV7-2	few	CASQGAKYEQYF	TGTGCCAGCCAGGGGGCTAAGTACGAGCAGTACTTC
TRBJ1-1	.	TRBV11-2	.	CASSPALGRGRTEAFF	TGTGCCAGCAGCCCGGCCCTAGGGCGAGGGAGGACTGAAGCTTTCTTT
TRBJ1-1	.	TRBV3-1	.	CASSHVGNTEAFF	TGTGCCAGCAGCCACGTTGGGAACACTGAAGCTTTCTTT
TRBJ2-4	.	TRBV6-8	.	CASTASNIQYF	TGTGCCAGCACGGCCTCCAACATTCAGTACTTC
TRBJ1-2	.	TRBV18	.	CASSPQDGYFYGYTF	TGTGCCAGCTCACCTCAGGACGGGTATTTTTATGGCTACACCTTC
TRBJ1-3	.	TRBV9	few	CASSPPGGRDRNTIYF	TGTGCCAGCAGCCCGCCCGGAGGCAGAGATAGAAACACCATATATTTT
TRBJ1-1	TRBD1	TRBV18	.	CASSPGTGGNTEAFF	TGTGCCAGCTCACCTGGGACAGGGGGGAACACTGAAGCTTTCTTT
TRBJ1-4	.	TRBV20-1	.	CSARRGRLEKLFF	TGCAGTGCTAGAAGGGGCAGACTTGAAAAACTGTTTTTT
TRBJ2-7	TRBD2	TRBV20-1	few	CSASRGGTYEQYF	TGCAGTGCCAGCCGGGGGGGGACCTACGAGCAGTACTTC
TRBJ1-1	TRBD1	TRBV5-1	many	CASSLGNRGIEAFF	TGCGCCAGCAGCTTGGGGAACAGGGGGATTGAAGCTTTCTTT
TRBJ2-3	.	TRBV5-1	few	CASSLAAGADTQYF	TGCGCCAGCAGCTTGGCGGCAGGGGCAGATACGCAGTATTTT
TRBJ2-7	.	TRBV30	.	CAWSVGLGRGGYEQYF	TGTGCCTGGAGTGTAGGTCTGGGCAGGGGGGGGTACGAGCAGTACTTC
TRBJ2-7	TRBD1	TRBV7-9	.	CASSWDRGSYEQYF	TGTGCCAGCAGCTGGGACAGGGGCTCCTACGAGCAGTACTTC
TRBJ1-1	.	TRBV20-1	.	CSASYGGFTEAFF	TGCAGTGCCAGTTACGGTGGGTTCACTGAAGCTTTCTTT
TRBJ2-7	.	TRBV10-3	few	CAIGQGNPYEQYF	TGTGCCATAGGCCAGGGCAACCCCTACGAGCAGTACTTC
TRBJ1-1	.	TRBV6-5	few	CASSFLVRVNTEAFF	TGTGCCAGCAGTTTCCTTGTAAGGGTGAACACTGAAGCTTTCTTT
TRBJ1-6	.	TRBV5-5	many	CASSLVVQPSSYNSPLHF	TGTGCCAGCAGCTTGGTAGTGCAGCCTAGCTCCTATAATTCACCCCTCCACTTT
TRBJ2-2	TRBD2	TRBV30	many	CAWSVGGAGELFF	TGTGCCTGGAGTGTCGGGGGGGCCGGGGAGCTGTTTTTT
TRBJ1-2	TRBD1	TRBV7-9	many	CASSEGQDRYTF	TGTGCCAGCAGTGAGGGACAGGATCGCTACACCTTC
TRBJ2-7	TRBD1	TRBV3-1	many	CASSQGGTGYEQYF	TGTGCCAGCAGCCAAGGAGGGACAGGCTACGAGCAGTACTTC
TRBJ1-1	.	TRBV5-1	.	CASSLRTNTEAFF	TGCGCCAGCAGCTTGAGGACGAACACTGAAGCTTTCTTT
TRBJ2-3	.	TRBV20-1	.	CSAAQGGGTDTQYF	TGCAGTGCCGCCCAGGGTGGCGGCACAGATACGCAGTATTTT
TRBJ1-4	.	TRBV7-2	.	CASSFMVQGGEKLFF	TGTGCCAGCAGCTTTATGGTCCAGGGAGGAGAAAAACTGTTTTTT
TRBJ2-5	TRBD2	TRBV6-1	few	CASSEKPGGGRETQYF	TGTGCCAGCAGTGAAAAACCAGGCGGGGGTCGAGAGACCCAGTACTTC
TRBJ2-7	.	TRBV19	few	CASDRSTYEQYF	TGTGCCAGTGACAGGTCGACCTACGAGCAGTACTTC
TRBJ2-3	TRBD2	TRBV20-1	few	CSARIGGGSRDTQYF	TGCAGTGCTAGGATTGGCGGGGGTTCTCGGGATACGCAGTATTTT
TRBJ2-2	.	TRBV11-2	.	CASSLDRGTGELFF	TGTGCCAGCAGCTTAGACAGGGGAACCGGGGAGCTGTTTTTT
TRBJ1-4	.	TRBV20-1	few	CSAWSGGANEKLFF	TGCAGTGCTTGGAGTGGGGGGGCAAACGAAAAACTGTTTTTT
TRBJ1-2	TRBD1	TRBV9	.	CASSPSPGTDYGYTF	TGTGCCAGCAGCCCATCGCCCGGGACAGACTATGGCTACACCTTC
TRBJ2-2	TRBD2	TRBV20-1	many	CSARQGLAGDTGELFF	TGCAGTGCTAGGCAAGGTCTAGCGGGAGACACCGGGGAGCTGTTTTTT
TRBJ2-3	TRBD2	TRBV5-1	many	CASSASGFSTDTQYF	TGCGCCAGCAGCGCTAGCGGTTTTAGCACAGATACGCAGTATTTT
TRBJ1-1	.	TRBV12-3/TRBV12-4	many	CASTPHLQGAFF	TGTGCCAGCACCCCGCACCTACAGGGAGCTTTCTTT
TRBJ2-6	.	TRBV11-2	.	CASTPPGANVLTF	TGTGCCAGCACCCCCCCTGGGGCCAACGTCCTGACTTTC
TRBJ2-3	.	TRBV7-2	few	CASSPLRHDTQYF	TGTGCCAGCAGCCCTCTGCGCCACGATACGCAGTATTTT
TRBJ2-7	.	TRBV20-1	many	CSARGKGEGKFVYEQYF	TGCAGTGCTAGGGGGAAGGGTGAGGGAAAGTTCGTCTACGAGCAGTACTTC